These 21 T cell receptor beta chains were sequenced from one sample in a study of blood T cells in healthy people across ages. Sample-barcoded 5' priming and a J-beta primer mix drove a second PCR of about 6 to 11 cycles. TCRdb redid the calling of the 5' RACE reads with MiXCR, one entry per CDR3 protein. The sample holds roughly 1,500,000 distinct CDR3 sequences, roughly a third seen once. The sample taken for sequencing was blood. These TCRs come from a woman in her thirties in good health.

The rearrangement uses TRBV6-6 and TRBJ1-1; no definite D call. Trimming cost V 10 bases and J 5 bases, with 11 bases left between them. The CDR3 is 11 residues long. Per germline, CDR1 MNHNY and CDR2 SVGAGI (reference sequence). CDR3 nucleotide sequence: TGTGCCACTATACAGAGAACTGAAGCTTTCTTT. It codes for CATIQRTEAFF.

The chain couples TRBV7-9 to TRBJ2-5; D ambiguous. Germline V gives CDR1 SEHNR, CDR2 FQNEAQ (reference sequence). V was trimmed by 1 base and J by 0 bases, leaving 9 bases between them. The CDR3 totals 15 residues. The CDR3 spells CASSLGGPNQETQYF. The CDR3, as DNA: TGTGCCAGCAGCTTAGGAGGTCCCAACCAAGAGACCCAGTACTTC. Full variable domain (missing parts from reference TRBV7-9 and TRBJ2-5): DTGVSQNPRHKITKRGQNVTFRCDPISEHNRLYWYRQTLGQGPEFLTYFQNEAQLEKSRLLSDRFSAERPKGSFSTLEIQRTEQGDSAMYLCASSLGGPNQETQYFGPGTRLLVL.

V and J are TRBV6-2 or TRBV6-3 and TRBJ1-1; D gene unclear. There are 12 residues in the CDR3. Trimming stripped 5 bases from V and 11 bases from J, with 15 bases between. The germline V gene has CDR1 MNHEY and CDR2 SVGEGT. CDR3 coding DNA: TGTGCCAGCAGTACGGGTGGGAGATATGCTTTCTTT. Protein: CASSTGGRYAFF.

The V call is TRBV25-1, the J call TRBJ2-7, with 7 nucleotides matching TRBD1. With 5 bases clipped from V and 4 bases from J, the junction kept 11 bases outside the gene matches. The length of the CDR3 is 15 residues. Germline assignment: CDR1 MGHDK and CDR2 SYGVNS. The CDR3: CASSQGGQLGYEQYF. In DNA form, the CDR3 reads TGTGCCAGCAGTCAAGGGGGACAGTTGGGTTACGAGCAGTACTTC.

This clonotype was found many times. The chain carries TRBV29-1 and TRBJ2-1; 7 bases match TRBD1. J lost 10 bases, V lost 5 bases, and 8 bases had no gene match. The CDR3 sequence is 12 residues long. CDR1 and CDR2 from the germline V gene are SQVTM and ANQGSEA. The CDR3 bases are TGCAGCGTTTATACAGGGGAAGGGGAGCAGTTCTTC. It encodes CSVYTGEGEQFF.

Only one count was recorded for this clonotype. The chain is built from TRBV6-2 or TRBV6-3 and TRBJ1-5; no clear D gene. Deletions cut 5 bases from V and 3 bases from J, with 11 bases between. Germline V CDR1 and CDR2: MNHEY, SVGEGT. The CDR3 length is 14 residues. This CDR3 is CASSGNGHNQPQHF. In nucleotides, the CDR3 is TGTGCCAGCAGTGGGAACGGTCACAATCAGCCCCAGCATTTT.

The chain uses TRBV12-3 or TRBV12-4 and TRBJ1-5, with D hard to call. The CDR3 length is 15 residues. The V gene lost 5 bases and the J gene lost 1 base, with 12 bases spanning the gap. The CDR3 nucleotides read TGTGCCAGCAGTCCCCCTGGGTTGAGCAATCAGCCCCAGCATTTT. Translating it yields CASSPPGLSNQPQHF.

The sample holds many counts of this clonotype. V is TRBV4-2 and J is TRBJ2-5; weak D call: TRBD2 (6 bases). The germline V gene encodes CDR1 LGHNA and CDR2 YNFKEQ. The CDR3 consists of 15 residues. V was trimmed by 5 bases and J by 4 bases, leaving 17 bases between them. This CDR3 reads CASSARRGSVETQYF. CDR3 nucleotide sequence: TGTGCCAGCAGCGCGCGCCGGGGGAGCGTAGAGACCCAGTACTTC.

This clonotype is a singleton in its sample. The genes are TRBV20-1 and TRBJ2-2; a weak D match, TRBD1 (6 bases). CDR1 and CDR2 (germline): DFQATT, SNEGSKA (reference sequence). The CDR3 spans 15 residues. Trimming left V 1 base short and J 5 bases short, with 14 bases between. CDR3 nucleotides: TGCAGTGCTAGAGGGGGACACCATAGAACCGGGGAGCTGTTTTTT. It codes for CSARGGHHRTGELFF.

The rearrangement links TRBV4-2 to TRBJ1-4; D remains unclear. V was pared by 0 bases and J by 0 bases, with 8 bases between. The length of the CDR3 is 16 residues. Germline V CDR1 and CDR2: LGHNA, YNFKEQ. CDR3 sequence: CASSQDEASTNEKLFF. CDR3 DNA: TGTGCCAGCAGCCAAGACGAGGCCTCAACTAATGAAAAACTGTTTTTT.

The genes are TRBV24-1 and TRBJ2-3; the match to TRBD1 covers 8 bases. With 9 bases clipped from V and 5 bases from J, the junction kept 9 bases outside the gene matches. The germline V gene has CDR1 KGHDR and CDR2 SFDVKD. CDR3 length: 14 amino acids. CDR3 amino acids: CATSPGQVRDTQYF. Here the CDR3 DNA reads TGTGCCACCTCGCCGGGACAGGTGAGAGATACGCAGTATTTT.

This clonotype was found many times. CDR3 DNA sequence: TGTGCCAGCACTCTGACAGGCTACGAGCAGTACTTC. It specifies CASTLTGYEQYF. The V and J genes are TRBV6-2 or TRBV6-3 and TRBJ2-7, with TRBD1 as a possible D gene (6 bases). V lost 7 bases and J lost 3, with 10 bases in between. Germline V gene lookup returns CDR1 MNHEY and CDR2 SVGEGT. This CDR3 comprises 12 residues.

J is TRBJ2-1 and V is TRBV6-1; tentatively, D is TRBD2 (5 bases). V lost 1 base to trimming and J lost 14 bases, with 12 bases between them. This CDR3 is built from 12 residues. Germline CDR1 reads MNHNS; CDR2 reads SASEGT. CDR3 sequence (DNA): TGTGCCAGCAGTGAAGGGGTCGGGAACGAGTTCTTC. This translates into CASSEGVGNEFF.

This clonotype was counted between two and nine times. The V call is TRBV7-9, the J call TRBJ2-3, with 7 bases aligning to TRBD1. V lost 1 base, J lost 4 bases, and 11 bases stayed unmatched. The CDR3 totals 17 residues. CDR1 and CDR2 from the germline V gene are SEHNR and FQNEAQ (reference sequence). The CDR3 nucleotides are TGTGCCAGCAGCTTAGGAAGGAACAGGGGATTGGCAGATACGCAGTATTTT. Translated: CASSLGRNRGLADTQYF.

The rearrangement uses TRBV12-5 and TRBJ2-5, with D maybe TRBD1 (6 bases). CDR1 is LGHNT, CDR2 FRNRAP, per germline. V was pared by 0 bases and J by 4 bases, with 15 bases between. The CDR3 covers 16 residues. The CDR3 sequence: CASGLVVTGNVETQYF. The CDR3 DNA reads as TGTGCTAGTGGTTTGGTAGTAACAGGGAACGTAGAGACCCAGTACTTC.

This clonotype was seen many times. The chain is built from TRBV4-1 and TRBJ2-7; maybe TRBD1 (6 bases). Trimming shortened V by 0 bases and J by 1 base, and 10 bases separated the two germline ends. The CDR3 length is 15 residues. Germline CDR1 MGHRA, CDR2 YSYEKL. CDR3 sequence (DNA): TGCGCCAGCAGCCAAGAGGACAGCGCGTCCTACGAGCAGTACTTC. Translated, it gives CASSQEDSASYEQYF.

As regards this clonotype: One junction end disagrees with the germline gene, perhaps due to a read error. The rearrangement uses TRBV7-3 and TRBJ2-3, with D possibly TRBD2 on 6 matching bases. This CDR3 has 15 amino acids. Germline lookup yields CDR1 SGHTA and CDR2 FQGTGA. CDR3 protein: CAGSTRAGRTDTQYF. The CDR3 DNA follows: TGTGCCGGCAGCACCCGGGCGGGACGCACAGATACGCAGTATTTT. Filled out from reference TRBV7-3 and TRBJ2-3, the complete variable domain reads GAGVSQTPSNKVTEKGKYVELRCDPISGHTALYWYRQSLGQGPEFLIYFQGTGAADDSGLPNDRFFAVRPEGSVSTLKIQRTERGDSAVYLCAGSTRAGRTDTQYFGPGTRLTVL.

The chain couples TRBV14 to TRBJ2-7, with a tentative D call TRBD1 (5 bases). Trimming took 6 bases from V and 1 from J, leaving 22 bases between them. Germline assignment: CDR1 SGHDN and CDR2 FVKESK. The CDR3 loop spans 17 amino acids. The CDR3 sequence is CASSPNLMQGASYEQYF. The CDR3 region has the DNA TGTGCCAGCAGTCCCAACCTAATGCAGGGTGCGTCCTACGAGCAGTACTTC.

The rearrangement uses TRBV16 and TRBJ2-1; 9 positions agree with TRBD2. CDR3 length equals 15 residues. V was clipped by 2 bases and J by 4 bases; unmatched bases: 3. Per germline, CDR1 KGHSY and CDR2 FQNENV. CDR3 in amino acids: CASSQASGDYNEQFF. The CDR3 nucleotides are TGTGCCAGCAGCCAAGCTAGCGGGGATTACAATGAGCAGTTCTTC.

This clonotype has only a few counts. The chain links TRBV20-1 to TRBJ2-3; no firm D call. This CDR3 is 13 amino acids long. V shed 6 bases and J shed 4 bases, with 14 bases lying between them. CDR1 is DFQATT and CDR2 is SNEGSKA in the germline V gene (reference sequence). The CDR3 loop is CSAEGAGPDTQYF. CDR3 DNA: TGCAGTGCCGAAGGCGCCGGCCCAGATACGCAGTATTTT.

This clonotype was recorded many times. V usage is TRBV10-3 and J usage is TRBJ2-3; D is undetermined. The CDR3 runs to 14 residues. Germline values: CDR1 ENHRY, CDR2 SYGVKD. V gave up 0 bases and J gave up 1 base, with 5 bases separating them. CDR3 bases: TGTGCCATCAGTGAGTCCCAGGGCACAGATACGCAGTATTTT. Residues: CAISESQGTDTQYF.